This TCR beta chain was retrieved from a study of cytomegalovirus exposure and HLA in healthy donors. General observations from the study: Despite most TCR sequences being rare, some public TCRs occurred in many donors. Within an earlier analysis, most TCR beta V segments proved productive either about 87% or about 30% of the time. Presence/absence analysis assumed near-uniform sequencing depth across donors.

The CDR3 covers 15 residues. With 4 bases clipped from V and 0 bases from J, the junction kept 2 bases outside the gene matches. Germline loops: CDR1 ENHRY, CDR2 SYGVKD. In regard to this clone: What it binds is not known.

The PCR made use of 60 Vbeta and 13 Jbeta primers. The data were produced by immunoSEQ multiplex PCR, yet TCRdb's version contains in-frame clones alone and is incomplete. The sample has 150,000 to 200,000 clones; 65% to 70% are singletons. The source of this sequence is a woman aged 18 to 35 in good health and CMV-seropositive. V and J are TRBV10-3 and TRBJ2-3, with TRBD2 identical over 9 bases. Material for sequencing was PBMCs. The CDR3, as DNA: TGTGCCATCAGTGCTAGCGGGATTAGCACAGATACGCAGTATTTT. It specifies CAISASGISTDTQYF.